A selection of T cell receptor beta chains follows, all from one sample in a study of CXCR3 chemokines and chemotherapy response in bladder cancer. Each CDR3 protein is one row after TCRdb ran MiXCR on the PCR reads. The sample lists approximately 2,000 distinct CDR3 sequences, over 15% occurring once. This sample was taken from a patient whose treatment included neoadjuvant chemotherapy. These receptors were obtained from a human donor with bladder cancer that responded to neoadjuvant chemotherapy. Each CDR3 is given with its conserved first and last residue. D genes are given only for firm matches. The size field is filled for only some rows; it gives once, few, many or a size class.

TRBJ2-7,large,TRBV6-5,TRBD1,CASRRGQGAGYEQYF,TGTGCCAGCAGACGAGGACAGGGGGCGGGCTACGAGCAGTACTTC
TRBJ1-5,medium-sized,TRBV28,TRBD1,CASTPPGQGVGQPQHF,TGTGCCAGCACCCCCCCAGGACAGGGGGTTGGTCAGCCCCAGCATTTT
TRBJ2-2,medium-sized,TRBV7-2,TRBD2,CASSRDLGGRGELFF,TGTGCCAGCAGCCGGGACTTGGGAGGGAGGGGGGAGCTGTTTTTT
TRBJ2-1,.,TRBV25-1,TRBD2,CASSDGLGGFSCNEQFF,TGTGCCAGCAGTGATGGACTCGGGGGGTTCTCCTGCAATGAGCAGTTCTTC
TRBJ2-7,medium-sized,TRBV6-6,.,CASSYSREYEQYF,TGTGCCAGCAGTTACTCGAGGGAATACGAGCAGTACTTC
TRBJ1-2,medium-sized,TRBV6-1,TRBD1,CASSEDVGGNGYTF,TGTGCCAGCAGTGAAGATGTAGGGGGCAACGGCTACACCTTC
TRBJ2-7,many,TRBV18,.,CASSTDSFGSYEQYF,TGTGCCAGCTCAACCGACAGTTTCGGTTCCTACGAGCAGTACTTC
TRBJ2-7,medium-sized,TRBV6-2/TRBV6-3,.,CASSYGQGQYF,TGTGCCAGCAGTTACGGGCAGGGGCAGTACTTC
TRBJ1-2,.,TRBV6-5,TRBD1,CASSYRGQGGYTF,TGTGCCAGCAGTTACCGGGGACAGGGTGGCTACACCTTC
TRBJ2-3,medium-sized,TRBV18,TRBD2,CASSLGSGIGTDTQYF,TGTGCCAGCTCACTCGGTAGCGGGATCGGCACAGATACGCAGTATTTT
TRBJ2-1,many,TRBV28,TRBD2,CASSLRLAGPHNEQFF,TGTGCCAGCAGTTTAAGGCTAGCGGGACCCCACAATGAGCAGTTCTTC
TRBJ2-7,many,TRBV6-5,.,CASSSGLRGEQYF,TGTGCCAGCAGCTCGGGGTTACGGGGGGAGCAGTACTTC
TRBJ1-4,.,TRBV6-6,TRBD1,CASSPPRGDKEYEKLFF,TGTGCCAGCAGTCCTCCCAGGGGGGACAAGGAATATGAAAAACTGTTTTTT
TRBJ2-1,medium-sized,TRBV24-1,TRBD2,CATGTSGSNEQFF,TGTGCCACAGGGACTAGCGGGAGCAATGAGCAGTTCTTC
TRBJ1-1,many,TRBV20-1,.,CSARPTGDLRLSLMNTEAFF,TGCAGTGCTAGACCGACTGGGGACCTTAGGTTGAGTCTCATGAACACTGAAGCTTTCTTT
TRBJ2-5,.,TRBV14,.,CASSHDDKNQETQYF,TGTGCCAGCAGCCACGATGACAAAAACCAAGAGACCCAGTACTTC
TRBJ2-1,.,TRBV6-2/TRBV6-3,TRBD2,CASSSGTSGWNEQFF,TGTGCCAGCAGTTCCGGGACTAGCGGGTGGAATGAGCAGTTCTTC
TRBJ1-5,.,TRBV27,.,CASSLIGRKDQPQHF,TGTGCCAGCAGTTTAATTGGTCGGAAGGATCAGCCCCAGCATTTT
TRBJ2-1,medium-sized,TRBV7-9,.,CASSLGSGNEQFF,TGTGCCAGCAGCTTAGGGTCTGGGAATGAGCAGTTCTTC
TRBJ2-1,medium-sized,TRBV18,TRBD2,CASSPEGLAGYNEQFF,TGTGCCAGCTCACCGGAGGGACTAGCGGGCTACAATGAGCAGTTCTTC
TRBJ1-5,many,TRBV12-3/TRBV12-4,TRBD1,CASSLQGDQPQHF,TGTGCCAGCAGTCTACAGGGGGATCAGCCCCAGCATTTT
TRBJ2-7,once,TRBV15,.,CATSTRAGGLGYEQYF,TGTGCCACCAGCACTAGGGCCGGAGGCCTAGGCTACGAGCAGTACTTC
TRBJ2-3,large,TRBV6-6,TRBD2,CASSLLAGNTDTQYF,TGTGCCAGCTCCCTGCTAGCGGGCAACACAGATACGCAGTATTTT
TRBJ1-1,large,TRBV19,.,CASSPLMGNTEAFF,TGTGCCAGTAGCCCCTTAATGGGGAACACTGAAGCTTTCTTT
TRBJ2-2,.,TRBV7-3,.,CASSLMSGPSGELFF,TGTGCCAGCAGCTTAATGAGCGGACCTTCCGGGGAGCTGTTTTTT
TRBJ2-2,many,TRBV7-2,.,CASRRQTGELFF,TGTGCCAGCAGACGTCAGACCGGGGAGCTGTTTTTT